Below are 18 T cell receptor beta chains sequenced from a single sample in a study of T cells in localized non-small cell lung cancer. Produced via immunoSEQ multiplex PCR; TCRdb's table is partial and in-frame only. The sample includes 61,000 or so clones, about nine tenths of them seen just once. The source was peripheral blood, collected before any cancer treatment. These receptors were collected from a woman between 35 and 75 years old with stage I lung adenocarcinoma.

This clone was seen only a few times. The CDR3 region is CATRGRNQPQHF. In nucleotides, the CDR3 is TGTGCCACCCGGGGGAGAAATCAGCCCCAGCATTTT. The chain is built from TRBV6-5 and TRBJ1-5, with D perhaps matching TRBD1 (5 bases). Trimming removed 10 bases at V and 4 bases at J, with 11 bases between. Germline values: CDR1 MNHEY, CDR2 SVGAGI. The CDR3 consists of 12 residues.

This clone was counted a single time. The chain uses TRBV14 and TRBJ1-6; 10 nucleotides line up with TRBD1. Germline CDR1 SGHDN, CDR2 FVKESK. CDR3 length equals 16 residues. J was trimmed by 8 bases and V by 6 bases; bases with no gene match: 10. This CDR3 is CASRHRTGQGYSPLHF. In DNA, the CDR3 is TGTGCCAGCAGGCATCGCACGGGACAGGGGTATTCACCCCTCCACTTT.

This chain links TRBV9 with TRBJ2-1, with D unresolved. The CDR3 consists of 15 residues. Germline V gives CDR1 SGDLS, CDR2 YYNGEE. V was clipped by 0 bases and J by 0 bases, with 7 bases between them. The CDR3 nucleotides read TGTGCCAGCAGCGTAGCGGTAAGCTCCTACAATGAGCAGTTCTTC. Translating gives CASSVAVSSYNEQFF. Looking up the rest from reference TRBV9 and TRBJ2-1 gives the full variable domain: DSGVTQTPKHLITATGQRVTLRCSPRSGDLSVYWYQQSLDQGLQFLIQYYNGEERAKGNILERFSAQQFPDLHSELNLSSLELGDSALYFCASSVAVSSYNEQFFGPGTRLTVL.

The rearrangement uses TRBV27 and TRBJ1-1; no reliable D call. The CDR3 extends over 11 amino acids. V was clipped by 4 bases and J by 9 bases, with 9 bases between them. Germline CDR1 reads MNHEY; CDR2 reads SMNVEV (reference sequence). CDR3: CASSSRTKAFF. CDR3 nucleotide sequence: TGTGCCAGCAGTTCCCGAACTAAAGCTTTCTTT.

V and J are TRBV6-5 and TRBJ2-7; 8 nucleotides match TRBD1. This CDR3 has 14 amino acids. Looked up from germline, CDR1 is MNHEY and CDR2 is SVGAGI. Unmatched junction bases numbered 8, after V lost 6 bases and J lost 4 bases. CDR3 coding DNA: TGTGCCAGCAGGATCGGGACAGGTCTTTACGAGCAGTACTTC. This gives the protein CASRIGTGLYEQYF.

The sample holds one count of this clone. For the CDR3, the DNA is TGTGCCAGCAGCCTATGGACAGGGGCTGGAAACACCATATATTTT. This encodes CASSLWTGAGNTIYF. V is TRBV14 and J is TRBJ1-3, with 9 positions matching TRBD1. The CDR3 is 15 amino acids. J was trimmed by 2 bases and V by 4 bases; bases with no gene match: 3. Looked up from germline, CDR1 is SGHDN and CDR2 is FVKESK.

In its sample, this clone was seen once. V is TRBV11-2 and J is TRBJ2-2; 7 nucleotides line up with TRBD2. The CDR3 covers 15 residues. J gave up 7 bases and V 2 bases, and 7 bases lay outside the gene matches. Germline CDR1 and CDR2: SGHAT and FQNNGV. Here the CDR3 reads CASSLRAGRVGELFF. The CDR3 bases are TGTGCCAGCAGCTTACGAGCAGGGAGGGTCGGGGAGCTGTTTTTT.

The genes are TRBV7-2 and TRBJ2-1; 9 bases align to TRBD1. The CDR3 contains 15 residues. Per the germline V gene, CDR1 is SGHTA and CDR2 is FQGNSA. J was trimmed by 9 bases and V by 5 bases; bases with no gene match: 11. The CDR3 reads CASSLGTGNRGEQFF. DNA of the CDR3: TGTGCCAGCAGCCTCGGGACAGGGAATCGCGGTGAGCAGTTCTTC.

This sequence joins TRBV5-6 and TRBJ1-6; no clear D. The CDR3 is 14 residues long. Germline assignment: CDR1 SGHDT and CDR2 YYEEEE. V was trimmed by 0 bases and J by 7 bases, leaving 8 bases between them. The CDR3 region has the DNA TGTGCCAGCAGCTTGGCCGTAGAGAATTCACCCCTCCACTTT. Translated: CASSLAVENSPLHF. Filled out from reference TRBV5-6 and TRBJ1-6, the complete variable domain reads DAGVTQSPTHLIKTRGQQVTLRCSPKSGHDTVSWYQQALGQGPQFIFQYYEEEERQRGNFPDRFSGHQFPNYSSELNVNALLLGDSALYLCASSLAVENSPLHFGNGTRLTVT.

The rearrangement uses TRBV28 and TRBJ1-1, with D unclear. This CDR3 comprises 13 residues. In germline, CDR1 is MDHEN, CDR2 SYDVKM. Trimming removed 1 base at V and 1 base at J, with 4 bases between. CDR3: CASSLLGNTEAFF. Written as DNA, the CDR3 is TGTGCCAGCAGTTTATTAGGGAACACTGAAGCTTTCTTT.

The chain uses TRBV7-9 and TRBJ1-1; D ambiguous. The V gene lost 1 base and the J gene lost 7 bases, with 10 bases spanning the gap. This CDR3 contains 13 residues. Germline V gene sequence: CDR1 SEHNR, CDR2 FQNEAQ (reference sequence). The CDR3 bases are TGTGCCAGCAGCTTAGTGCTTGGACTTGAAGCTTTCTTT. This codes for CASSLVLGLEAFF.

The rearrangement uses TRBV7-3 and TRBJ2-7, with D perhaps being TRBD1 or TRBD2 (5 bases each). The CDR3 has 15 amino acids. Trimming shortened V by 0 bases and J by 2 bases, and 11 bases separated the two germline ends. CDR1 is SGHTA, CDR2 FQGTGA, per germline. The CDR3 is CASSLTGTGPYEQYF. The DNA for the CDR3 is TGTGCCAGCAGCTTAACCGGGACCGGGCCCTACGAGCAGTACTTC.

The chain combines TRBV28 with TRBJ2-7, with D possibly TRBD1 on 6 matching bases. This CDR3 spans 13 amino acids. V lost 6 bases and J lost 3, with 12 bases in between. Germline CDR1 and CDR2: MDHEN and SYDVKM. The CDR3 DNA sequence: TGTGCCAGCAGGAGGCAAGGGGGCTACGAGCAGTACTTC. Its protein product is CASRRQGGYEQYF.

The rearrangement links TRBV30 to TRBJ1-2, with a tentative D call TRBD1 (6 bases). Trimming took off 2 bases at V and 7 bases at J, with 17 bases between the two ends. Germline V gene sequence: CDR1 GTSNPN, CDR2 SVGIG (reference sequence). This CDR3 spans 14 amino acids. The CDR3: CAWSTRDNTRGYTF. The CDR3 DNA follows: TGTGCCTGGAGTACCCGGGACAATACTCGTGGCTACACCTTC.

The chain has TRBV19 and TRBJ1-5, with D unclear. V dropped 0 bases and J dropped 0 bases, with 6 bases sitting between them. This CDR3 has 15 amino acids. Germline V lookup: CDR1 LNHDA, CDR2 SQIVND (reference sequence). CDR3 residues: CASSIERYSNQPQHF. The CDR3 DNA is TGTGCCAGTAGTATAGAACGGTATAGCAATCAGCCCCAGCATTTT.

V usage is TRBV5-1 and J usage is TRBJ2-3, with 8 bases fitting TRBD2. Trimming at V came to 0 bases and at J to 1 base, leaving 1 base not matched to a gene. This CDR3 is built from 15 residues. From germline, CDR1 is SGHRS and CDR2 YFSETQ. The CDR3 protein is CASSLGSGGTDTQYF. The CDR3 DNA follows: TGCGCCAGCAGCTTGGGTAGCGGGGGCACAGATACGCAGTATTTT.

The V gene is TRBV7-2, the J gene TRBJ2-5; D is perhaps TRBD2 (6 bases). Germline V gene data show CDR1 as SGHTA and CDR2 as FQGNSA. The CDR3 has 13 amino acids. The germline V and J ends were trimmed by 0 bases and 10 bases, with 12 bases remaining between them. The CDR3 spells CASSLAQGGVQYF. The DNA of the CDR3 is TGTGCCAGCAGCTTAGCCCAGGGAGGTGTCCAGTACTTC. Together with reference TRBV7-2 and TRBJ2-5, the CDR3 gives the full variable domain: GAGVSQSPSNKVTEKGKDVELRCDPISGHTALYWYRQSLGQGLEFLIYFQGNSAPDKSGLPSDRFSAERTGGSVSTLTIQRTQQEDSAVYLCASSLAQGGVQYFGPGTRLLVL.

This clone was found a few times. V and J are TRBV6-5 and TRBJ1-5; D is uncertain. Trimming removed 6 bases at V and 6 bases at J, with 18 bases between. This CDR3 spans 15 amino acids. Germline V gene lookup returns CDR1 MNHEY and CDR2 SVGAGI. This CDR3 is CASSWAGDESQPQHF. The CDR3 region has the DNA TGTGCCAGCAGCTGGGCAGGAGATGAGAGTCAGCCCCAGCATTTT.